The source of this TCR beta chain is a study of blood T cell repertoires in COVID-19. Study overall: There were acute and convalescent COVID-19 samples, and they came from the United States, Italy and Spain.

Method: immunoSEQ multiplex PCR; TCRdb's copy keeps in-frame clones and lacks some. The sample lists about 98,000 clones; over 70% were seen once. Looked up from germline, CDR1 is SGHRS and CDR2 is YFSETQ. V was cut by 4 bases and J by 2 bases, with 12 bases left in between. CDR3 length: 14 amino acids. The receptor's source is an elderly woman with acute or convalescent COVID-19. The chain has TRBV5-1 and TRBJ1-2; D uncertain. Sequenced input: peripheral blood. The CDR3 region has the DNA TGCGCCAGCAGCCCCGTGAGGGCGAACTATGGCTACACCTTC. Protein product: CASSPVRANYGYTF.